This T cell receptor beta chain was sequenced for a study of OX40 agonist ivuxolimab in advanced cancers. Study context: The patients got ivuxolimab, which is an agonistic anti-OX40 (CD134) antibody. Patients achieving partial responses numbered three: one hepatocellular carcinoma case and two cutaneous melanoma cases. The study's findings and limits: Those patients achieving a partial response at 0.1-3.0 mg/kg showed among the lowest clonal expansion.

The CDR3 runs 13 residues. Trimming took off 6 bases at V and 2 bases at J, with 9 bases between the two ends. CDR1 SGHTA and CDR2 FQGNSA come from the germline V gene. Assay used: immunoSEQ multiplex PCR; TCRdb lists only in-frame clones, some missing. The data show some 53,000 clones, with 85% to 95% seen just once and around 12% held by the top ten. Note on this clone: The antigen remains unidentified.

This rearrangement joins TRBV7-2 to TRBJ2-3; no reliable D call. The source was CD4+ or CD8+ T cells sorted from blood, collected in a trial of the OX40 agonist ivuxolimab. This sequence originates from an adult with an advanced solid tumor such as melanoma, head and neck, liver or kidney cancer. This chain's CDR3 is CASSLPNTDTQYF. The CDR3 nucleotides are TGTGCCAGCAGTCTACCCAACACAGATACGCAGTATTTT. The full variable domain, in which reference TRBV7-2 and TRBJ2-3 provide the parts outside the CDR3, is GAGVSQSPSNKVTEKGKDVELRCDPISGHTALYWYRQSLGQGLEFLIYFQGNSAPDKSGLPSDRFSAERTGGSVSTLTIQRTQQEDSAVYLCASSLPNTDTQYFGPGTRLTVL.